The 26 T cell receptor beta chains presented below share a single source sample, sequenced in a study of T cells after yellow fever vaccination. TCRdb itself ran the 5' RACE reads through MiXCR, one entry per CDR3 protein. The sample consists of fewer than 400,000 distinct CDR3 sequences, around 6.5% of them appearing once. The sequences come from PBMCs, collected 5 days after the yellow fever booster vaccination. Every receptor here comes from a man younger than 40 who received the YFV17D yellow fever vaccine.

There are a few counts of this clonotype. The chain links TRBV9 to TRBJ2-3; 10 bases align to TRBD2. CDR3 length: 16 amino acids. Germline V lookup: CDR1 SGDLS, CDR2 YYNGEE. The trim removed 0 bases at V and 1 base at J, leaving 2 bases unmatched. CDR3 nucleotide sequence: TGTGCCAGCAGCGTAGACCTAGCGGGAGGCACAGATACGCAGTATTTT. This translates into CASSVDLAGGTDTQYF.

This clonotype was picked up many times. The rearrangement links TRBV5-1 to TRBJ2-1, with D unresolved. The CDR3 contains 13 residues. Per germline, CDR1 SGHRS and CDR2 YFSETQ. With 5 bases removed from V and 8 bases from J, the gap between germline ends came to 14 bases. CDR3 coding DNA: TGCGCCAGCAGTACGTCATCCTGGGATGAGCAGTTCTTC. Translated, it gives CASSTSSWDEQFF.

This clonotype was counted only a few times. The V and J genes are TRBV10-3 and TRBJ2-7, with D perhaps matching TRBD1 (5 bases). In germline, CDR1 is ENHRY, CDR2 SYGVKD. The CDR3 has 14 amino acids. Trimming left V 0 bases short and J 4 bases short, with 10 bases between. In nucleotides, the CDR3 is TGTGCCATCAGTGAGTCGAGCAGGGTATACGAGCAGTACTTC. It translates to CAISESSRVYEQYF.

This clonotype was observed at least ten times. V gene TRBV7-9 combines with J gene TRBJ1-6; unclear D gene. Germline-derived CDR1 and CDR2 are SEHNR and FQNEAQ (reference sequence). The CDR3 length is 14 residues. Trimming removed 1 base from V and 7 bases from J, with 8 bases in between. The CDR3 loop is CASSLGGLNSPLHF. The CDR3 bases are TGTGCCAGCAGCTTAGGGGGATTGAATTCACCCCTCCACTTT.

This clonotype was seen ten or more times. The V and J genes are TRBV5-1 and TRBJ2-2, with D uncertain. Deletions cut 0 bases from V and 7 bases from J, with 4 bases between. Germline loops: CDR1 SGHRS, CDR2 YFSETQ. This CDR3 is built from 12 residues. This CDR3 is CASSLDGGELFF. CDR3 DNA: TGCGCCAGCAGCTTGGATGGCGGGGAGCTGTTTTTT.

Regarding this clonotype: The junction departs from the called germline gene at one end, perhaps through a read error. This chain joins TRBV30 and TRBJ1-3, with D uncertain. CDR1 and CDR2 from the germline V gene are GTSNPN and SVGIG (reference sequence). CDR3 size: 14 residues. The CDR3 coding sequence is TGTGTCTGGAGTGGGGTCAGAAGGAGTAACACCATATATTTT. Its protein product is CVWSGVRRSNTIYF.

This clonotype was seen more than once but under ten times. This chain connects TRBV10-3 to TRBJ2-7; TRBD2 matches at 7 bases. V shed 4 bases and J 2 bases; nucleotides not matched to a gene: 8. The CDR3 is 15 residues long. CDR1 ENHRY and CDR2 SYGVKD come from the germline V gene. CDR3 amino acids: CAISASRETTYEQYF. The DNA of the CDR3 is TGTGCCATCAGTGCCTCGCGGGAGACCACCTACGAGCAGTACTTC.

This clonotype has a count of ten or more. Written as DNA, the CDR3 is TGTGCCAGTTCCGCTAGGAGGACTTACGAGCAGTACTTC. It encodes CASSARRTYEQYF. The chain combines TRBV19 with TRBJ2-7, with D possibly TRBD2 on 5 matching bases. V lost 8 bases to trimming and J lost 4 bases, with 15 bases between them. CDR3 length equals 13 residues. The germline V gene has CDR1 LNHDA and CDR2 SQIVND (reference sequence).

This clonotype was counted many times. This chain connects TRBV5-1 to TRBJ2-1, with D uncertain. Per the germline V gene, CDR1 is SGHRS and CDR2 is YFSETQ. The CDR3 covers 14 residues. Trimming shortened V by 0 bases and J by 1 base, and 5 bases separated the two germline ends. The CDR3: CASSLGQSYNEQFF. CDR3 nucleotide sequence: TGCGCCAGCAGCTTGGGTCAATCCTACAATGAGCAGTTCTTC. The full variable domain, with the rest looked up from reference TRBV5-1 and TRBJ2-1, is KAGVTQTPRYLIKTRGQQVTLSCSPISGHRSVSWYQQTPGQGLQFLFEYFSETQRNKGNFPGRFSGRQFSNSRSEMNVSTLELGDSALYLCASSLGQSYNEQFFGPGTRLTVL.

The CDR3 DNA reads as TGTGCCATCCGAGTTAACCCGCGGGAGACCCAGTACTTC. Its protein product is CAIRVNPRETQYF. The chain recombines TRBV10-3 with TRBJ2-5; D is ambiguous. This CDR3 is 13 amino acids long. Germline V gene sequence: CDR1 ENHRY, CDR2 SYGVKD. The V and J ends lost 8 bases and 5 bases respectively, with 15 bases between them.

The sample holds many counts of this clonotype. The J gene is TRBJ1-5, the V gene TRBV5-1; 9 nucleotides agree with TRBD1. Germline V gene sequence: CDR1 SGHRS, CDR2 YFSETQ. Trimming at V came to 4 bases and at J to 5 bases, leaving 4 bases not matched to a gene. The CDR3 is 14 amino acids. CDR3 sequence (DNA): TGCGCCAGCAGCACCTGGACAGGGGATCAGCCCCAGCATTTT. As protein: CASSTWTGDQPQHF. Variable domain in full (rest from reference TRBV5-1 and TRBJ1-5): KAGVTQTPRYLIKTRGQQVTLSCSPISGHRSVSWYQQTPGQGLQFLFEYFSETQRNKGNFPGRFSGRQFSNSRSEMNVSTLELGDSALYLCASSTWTGDQPQHFGDGTRLSIL.

This clonotype was recorded many times. This chain uses TRBV12-3 or TRBV12-4 with TRBJ1-2; 9 bases match TRBD1. This CDR3 is 16 amino acids long. V was pared by 5 bases and J by 2 bases, with 9 bases of the junction left unmatched. The CDR3 DNA reads as TGTGCCAGCAGTCCACCACAGGGGGCGAAGAACTATGGCTACACCTTC. Translation: CASSPPQGAKNYGYTF.

This sequence joins TRBV14 and TRBJ2-5; unclear D gene. Trimming cost V 4 bases and J 5 bases, with 14 bases left between them. CDR1 is SGHDN and CDR2 is FVKESK in the germline V gene. The CDR3 sequence is 14 residues long. This CDR3 is CASSPGWVGETQYF. The CDR3 bases are TGTGCCAGCAGCCCCGGGTGGGTTGGTGAGACCCAGTACTTC.

In this sample, this clonotype turned up many times. V gene TRBV7-2 combines with J gene TRBJ2-2, with D possibly matching TRBD2 (5 bases). There are 16 residues in the CDR3. V gave up 5 bases and J gave up 5 bases, with 18 bases separating them. Germline CDR1 reads SGHTA; CDR2 reads FQGNSA. For the CDR3, the DNA is TGTGCCAGCAGCCACTTTGCTGGGAGAGGTACCGGGGAGCTGTTTTTT. Amino acids: CASSHFAGRGTGELFF.

This rearrangement joins TRBV6-2 or TRBV6-3 to TRBJ2-7; D is possibly TRBD2 (6 bases). CDR1 is MNHEY and CDR2 is SVGEGT in the germline V gene. The CDR3 has 15 residues. V lost 8 bases, J lost 0 bases, and 17 bases lay in between. CDR3 in amino acids: CASGPRRALSYEQYF. The CDR3, as DNA: TGTGCCAGCGGGCCTCGGAGGGCCCTCTCCTACGAGCAGTACTTC.

The chain carries TRBV20-1 and TRBJ2-2; TRBD2 might be the D (6 bases). Germline lookup yields CDR1 DFQATT and CDR2 SNEGSKA (reference sequence). Trimming took off 0 bases at V and 6 bases at J, with 17 bases between the two ends. The CDR3 runs to 16 residues. The CDR3 region is CSARDREHPESGELFF. CDR3 coding DNA: TGCAGTGCTAGAGATCGGGAGCACCCGGAGTCCGGGGAGCTGTTTTTT.

CDR3 residues: CASSLDPALGEQFF. CDR3 in DNA: TGTGCCAGCAGCTTAGATCCCGCACTCGGTGAGCAGTTCTTC. The chain couples TRBV11-2 to TRBJ2-1; D is uncertain. In germline, CDR1 is SGHAT, CDR2 FQNNGV. The CDR3 has 14 amino acids. The V gene lost 0 bases and the J gene lost 9 bases, with 12 bases spanning the gap. The variable domain in full, with the rest retrieved from reference TRBV11-2 and TRBJ2-1, is EAGVAQSPRYKIIEKRQSVAFWCNPISGHATLYWYQQILGQGPKLLIQFQNNGVVDDSQLPKDRFSAERLKGVDSTLKIQPAKLEDSAVYLCASSLDPALGEQFFGPGTRLTVL.

This chain links TRBV4-3 with TRBJ2-3; 8 bases are shared with TRBD2. The CDR3 extends over 16 amino acids. Unmatched junction bases numbered 14, after V lost 6 bases and J lost 6 bases. Germline V gene lookup returns CDR1 LGHNA and CDR2 YSLEER. This CDR3 reads CASSLIGGGRRDTQYF. The CDR3 bases are TGCGCCAGCAGTCTCATCGGGGGGGGGCGGAGGGATACGCAGTATTTT.

This clonotype was found many times. The CDR3 loop is CSTSGTLSDEQYF. CDR3 in DNA: TGCAGCACCTCCGGGACATTAAGCGACGAGCAGTACTTC. The genes are TRBV29-1 and TRBJ2-7, with D possibly TRBD1 on 6 matching bases. V was clipped by 8 bases and J by 5 bases, with 19 bases between them. Per germline, CDR1 SQVTM and CDR2 ANQGSEA. There are 13 residues in the CDR3.

This clonotype was counted ten times or more. This chain joins TRBV12-3 or TRBV12-4 and TRBJ2-7; 8 bases are shared with TRBD2. V trimming: 7 bases; J trimming: 1 base; junction bases outside the gene matches: 9. This CDR3 is 15 amino acids long. The CDR3 DNA sequence: TGTGCCAGCACCCCCCGGGCGGGAGGTTCCTACGAGCAGTACTTC. It is translated as CASTPRAGGSYEQYF.

The CDR3 reads CASSEGLAGGPFF. CDR3 DNA: TGCGCCAGCAGTGAGGGACTAGCGGGAGGGCCGTTCTTC. J is TRBJ2-1 and V is TRBV10-1, with TRBD2 matching over 15 bases. The CDR3 contains 13 residues. Germline CDR1 and CDR2: WNHNN and SYGVQD (reference sequence). After removal of 2 bases from V and 15 bases from J, the junction contained 2 bases not matched to a gene.

This clonotype was seen many times. V and J are TRBV5-6 and TRBJ2-1; D may be TRBD1 or TRBD2 (5 bases each). CDR1 is SGHDT, CDR2 YYEEEE, per germline. The V end was cut by 6 bases, the J end by 3 bases, with 16 bases between. This CDR3 region has 15 residues. The CDR3 loop reads CASNRGWQGYNEQFF. The CDR3 coding sequence is TGTGCCAGCAACCGAGGGTGGCAGGGCTACAATGAGCAGTTCTTC.

This clonotype was seen repeatedly, ten times or more. The chain employs TRBV11-2 and TRBJ2-7; 7 nucleotides align to TRBD2. The V gene's germline CDR1 is SGHAT and CDR2 FQNNGV. The CDR3 runs to 18 residues. V shed 1 base and J 1 base; nucleotides not matched to a gene: 13. CDR3 sequence reads: CASSLGPQLGGRSYEQYF. The CDR3 nucleotides read TGTGCCAGCAGCTTAGGACCTCAACTCGGGGGGAGGTCCTACGAGCAGTACTTC.

The gene calls are TRBV2 and TRBJ2-3, with 7 bases that match TRBD1. Germline V gene sequence: CDR1 SNHLY, CDR2 FYNNEI. The CDR3 is 17 residues long. The CDR3: CTFCPTGSTGYVNTQYF. CDR3 sequence (DNA): TGTACCTTCTGTCCTACAGGGTCGACAGGGTATGTGAATACGCAGTATTTT.

This clonotype was observed at least ten times. The chain has TRBV12-3 or TRBV12-4 and TRBJ2-1; weak D call: TRBD1 (6 bases). Trimming cost V 7 bases and J 5 bases, with 12 bases left between them. The CDR3 has 13 residues. CDR3 residues: CASIGQSDNEQFF. The CDR3 coding sequence is TGTGCCAGCATAGGACAGTCTGACAATGAGCAGTTCTTC.

V usage is TRBV21-1 and J usage is TRBJ2-1; TRBD2 is the table's D call, not checked against the DNA. TRBV21-1 is assigned pseudogene status. This CDR3 is built from 16 residues. The CDR3 DNA sequence: TGTGCCAGCAGCAGTAGCGGGAGGGGAGCCTACAATGAGCAGTTCTTC. This codes for CASSSSGRGAYNEQFF.